What follows are 27 T cell receptor beta chains derived from one specimen sequenced in a study of neurological immune-mediated disorders. The time point here: longitudinal time-point 1 (baseline). MiXCR was run by TCRdb on the 5' RACE reads, yielding one entry per CDR3 protein. The sample includes roughly 36,000 distinct CDR3 sequences, 3.2% of them seen just once. Source material: PBMCs. These receptors were taken from a woman aged 55-69 years with multiple sclerosis.

This clonotype has at least ten counts. The rearrangement links TRBV6-1 to TRBJ2-7; TRBD1 is a possible D gene (6 bases). The CDR3 is 12 residues long. V was trimmed by 2 bases and J by 9 bases, leaving 11 bases between them. The germline CDR1 and CDR2 sequences are MNHNS and SASEGT. Here the CDR3 DNA reads TGTGCCAGCAGTGAATACAGGGCCGGGCAGTACTTC. Its translation: CASSEYRAGQYF.

This clonotype was observed many times. V gene TRBV7-9 combines with J gene TRBJ2-3, with unresolved D. Trimming took 3 bases from V and 2 from J, leaving 9 bases between them. CDR1 SEHNR and CDR2 FQNEAQ come from the germline V gene (reference sequence). This CDR3 is built from 14 residues. Here the CDR3 DNA reads TGTGCCAGCAGCTTCGCGGCCGCCACAGATACGCAGTATTTT. Its protein product is CASSFAAATDTQYF. Filled out from reference TRBV7-9 and TRBJ2-3, the complete variable domain reads DTGVSQNPRHKITKRGQNVTFRCDPISEHNRLYWYRQTLGQGPEFLTYFQNEAQLEKSRLLSDRFSAERPKGSFSTLEIQRTEQGDSAMYLCASSFAAATDTQYFGPGTRLTVL.

At least ten counts were recorded for this clonotype. This chain links TRBV4-1 with TRBJ1-4, with D unresolved. The CDR3 extends over 12 amino acids. The V gene's germline CDR1 is MGHRA and CDR2 YSYEKL. V shed 4 bases and J shed 7 bases, with 7 bases lying between them. CDR3 nucleotide sequence: TGCGCCAGCAGCCTGGTGGGTGAAAAACTGTTTTTT. Residues: CASSLVGEKLFF.

This clonotype was seen at least ten times. The chain carries TRBV12-3 or TRBV12-4 and TRBJ2-2; no definite D call. V was shortened by 1 base and J by 3 bases, with 3 bases between the two germline ends. The length of the CDR3 is 13 residues. The CDR3 region is CASSLEYTGELFF. The CDR3 region has the DNA TGTGCCAGCAGTTTAGAGTACACCGGGGAGCTGTTTTTT.

This clonotype has more than one count but fewer than ten. V and J are TRBV5-1 and TRBJ1-1, with a tentative D call TRBD1 (5 bases). The germline gives CDR1 SGHRS, CDR2 YFSETQ. Trimming took 4 bases from V and 4 from J, leaving 17 bases between them. The CDR3 is made up of 15 amino acids. The CDR3 region has the DNA TGCGCCAGCAGCGAGACTGAAACAGGCTTCACTGAAGCTTTCTTT. This sequence encodes CASSETETGFTEAFF.

This clonotype was counted ten times or more. This may arise from a read error, as a much more abundant clone is one base away. DNA for the CDR3: TGTGCCAGCAGTGAATGGGGAACCGGGGAGCTGTTTTTT. Residues: CASSEWGTGELFF. The V gene is TRBV25-1, the J gene TRBJ2-2; no clear D. Trimming shortened V by 1 base and J by 5 bases, and 5 bases separated the two germline ends. Germline values: CDR1 MGHDK, CDR2 SYGVNS. There are 13 residues in the CDR3.

In this sample, this clonotype turned up many times. This chain joins TRBV5-1 and TRBJ1-1; no clear D gene. Germline assignment: CDR1 SGHRS and CDR2 YFSETQ. This CDR3 spans 11 amino acids. V was clipped by 4 bases and J by 1 base, with 2 bases between them. The CDR3 loop reads CASSKNTEAFF. Here the CDR3 DNA reads TGCGCCAGCAGCAAGAACACTGAAGCTTTCTTT.

This clonotype was observed many times. The chain is built from TRBV7-8 and TRBJ1-2; no definite D call. The CDR3 has 12 residues. V was trimmed by 1 base and J by 3 bases, leaving 3 bases between them. Germline-derived CDR1 and CDR2 are SGHVS and FQNEAQ. The CDR3 region has the DNA TGTGCCAGCAGCTTAGAGCACTATGGCTACACCTTC. This sequence encodes CASSLEHYGYTF.

The CDR3 region has the DNA TGCAGTGCCGAAAACCGGGACAAGAACACTGAAGCTTTCTTT. This gives the protein CSAENRDKNTEAFF. The chain recombines TRBV20-1 with TRBJ1-1; D may be TRBD1 (6 bases). Trimming took off 6 bases at V and 1 base at J, with 15 bases between the two ends. The CDR3 contains 14 residues. Germline V gene sequence: CDR1 DFQATT, CDR2 SNEGSKA (reference sequence).

At least ten counts were recorded for this clonotype. The genes are TRBV12-3 or TRBV12-4 and TRBJ2-3; D is unresolved. V was pared by 7 bases and J by 6 bases, with 17 bases between. The CDR3 loop spans 14 amino acids. The CDR3 sequence is CASTPSLQSDTQYF. The DNA of the CDR3 is TGTGCCAGCACCCCTAGTCTGCAATCGGATACGCAGTATTTT.

This clonotype was found many times. This sequence joins TRBV29-1 and TRBJ1-1; D gene uncertain. The CDR3 extends over 11 amino acids. V lost 6 bases and J 11 bases, leaving 16 bases between the germline ends. The germline V gene has CDR1 SQVTM and CDR2 ANQGSEA. The CDR3 nucleotides are TGCAGCGTCTTCGTAGAAGGACGTGCTTTCTTT. Translation gives CSVFVEGRAFF.

V usage is TRBV24-1 and J usage is TRBJ2-7; 8 bases are shared with TRBD1. After removal of 9 bases from V and 2 bases from J, the junction contained 11 bases not matched to a gene. The germline V gene has CDR1 KGHDR and CDR2 SFDVKD. The CDR3 is 15 amino acids. CDR3: CATSKGTGGAYEQYF. The DNA of the CDR3 is TGTGCCACCTCGAAAGGGACAGGAGGGGCCTACGAGCAGTACTTC.

This clonotype was seen repeatedly, ten times or more. This chain uses TRBV7-9 with TRBJ2-3; D could derive from TRBD1 or TRBD2 (6 bases each). Trimming left V 3 bases short and J 1 base short, with 17 bases between. Germline assignment: CDR1 SEHNR and CDR2 FQNEAQ (reference sequence). The CDR3 contains 17 residues. CDR3 protein: CASSLLISGAGTDTQYF. The CDR3 bases are TGTGCCAGCAGCTTGTTGATTTCGGGGGCCGGCACAGATACGCAGTATTTT.

This clonotype appeared many times. The chain couples TRBV7-8 to TRBJ1-5, with TRBD1 identical over 9 bases. CDR1 is SGHVS and CDR2 is FQNEAQ in the germline V gene. With 5 bases clipped from V and 4 bases from J, the junction kept 12 bases outside the gene matches. The CDR3 runs 17 residues. The CDR3 DNA follows: TGTGCCAGCAGCACGTCCCGGGACAGGGAGTTGAATCAGCCCCAGCATTTT. This translates into CASSTSRDRELNQPQHF.

This clonotype was counted a few times. It may be a read error: a sequence one base away is much more abundant. V is TRBV12-3 or TRBV12-4 and J is TRBJ1-5; D is undetermined. This CDR3 contains 13 residues. The CDR3 reads CASSPRGNQHQHF. CDR3 nucleotides: TGTGCCAGCAGCCCGCGTGGCAATCAGCACCAGCATTTT.

Ten or more counts support this clonotype. The chain links TRBV4-1 to TRBJ2-5; TRBD2 aligns across 9 bases. The CDR3 has 17 amino acids. J was trimmed by 1 base and V by 0 bases; bases with no gene match: 6. CDR1 and CDR2 from the germline V gene are MGHRA and YSYEKL. The CDR3 protein is CASSQDSASGAQETQYF. The CDR3 nucleotides are TGCGCCAGCAGCCAAGATTCGGCTAGCGGGGCCCAAGAGACCCAGTACTTC.

This clonotype was recorded many times. This chain joins TRBV18 and TRBJ2-7; D not resolved. Per the germline V gene, CDR1 is KGHSH and CDR2 is LQKENI. Trimming left V 1 base short and J 2 bases short, with 6 bases between. The CDR3 length is 13 residues. Here the CDR3 DNA reads TGTGCCAGCTCACCACTTGTGGCCTACGAGCAGTACTTC. Translating gives CASSPLVAYEQYF.

This clonotype turned up a few times. A read error may explain this, as a much larger clone is one base away. The V call is TRBV5-1, the J call TRBJ1-4, with D possibly TRBD1 on 5 matching bases. Trimming shortened V by 4 bases and J by 8 bases, and 18 bases separated the two germline ends. CDR1 and CDR2 (germline): SGHRS, YFSETQ. This CDR3 region has 15 residues. For the CDR3, the DNA is TGCGCCAGCAGCCCGGAGGGAAAGGGGAACGAAAAACTGTTTTTT. It is translated as CASSPEGKGNEKLFF.

The table lists this clonotype with a few counts. A much bigger clone sits one base away, suggesting this may be a read error. V is TRBV5-6 and J is TRBJ1-3, with a tentative D call TRBD1 (5 bases). V lost 2 bases, J lost 10 bases, and 13 bases lay in between. CDR1 and CDR2 (germline): SGHDT, YYEEEE. CDR3 size: 13 residues. Written as DNA, the CDR3 is TGTGCCAGCAGCTTTTCAGGGAGGAAAACCATATATTTT. This gives the protein CASSFSGRKTIYF.

By share, this clonotype ranks as medium-sized. The chain recombines TRBV5-1 with TRBJ2-1, with a weak D call TRBD1 (5 bases). The CDR3 extends over 16 amino acids. From germline, CDR1 is SGHRS and CDR2 YFSETQ. V was shortened by 0 bases and J by 0 bases, with 10 bases between the two germline ends. DNA of the CDR3: TGCGCCAGCAGCTTGGTTTCAGGGCCCTCCTACAATGAGCAGTTCTTC. Translating it yields CASSLVSGPSYNEQFF.

This clonotype was observed many times. The chain links TRBV16 to TRBJ2-7, with D perhaps being TRBD1 or TRBD2 (5 bases each). Germline loops: CDR1 KGHSY, CDR2 FQNENV. V dropped 3 bases and J dropped 4 bases, with 7 bases sitting between them. This CDR3 is 12 amino acids long. DNA for the CDR3: TGTGCCAGCAGCCAGGGGGATTACGAGCAGTACTTC. Protein sequence: CASSQGDYEQYF.

Worth noting for this clonotype: A much larger clone lies a single base off, so this may be a read error. This chain links TRBV20-1 with TRBJ1-2, with a possible D match to TRBD1 (5 bases). Germline V lookup: CDR1 DFQATT, CDR2 SNEGSKA (reference sequence). Trimming stripped 5 bases from V and 4 bases from J, with 11 bases between. This CDR3 spans 12 amino acids. CDR3 sequence reads: CSAQKGPYGYTF. CDR3 DNA: TGCAGTGCTCAAAAGGGGCCCTATGGCTACACCTTC.

This clonotype was seen only a few times. A much more abundant neighbour one base away suggests this may be a read error. The CDR3 bases are TGCAGCGTTGAACATCCGACAGGGCCAGAGAACCAGTACTTC. It codes for CSVEHPTGPENQYF. The chain uses TRBV29-1 and TRBJ2-5, with TRBD1 identical over 7 bases. The CDR3 length is 14 residues. Looked up from germline, CDR1 is SQVTM and CDR2 is ANQGSEA.

This clonotype was seen many times. The CDR3, as DNA: TGCGCCAGCAGCTTGAGGTCGGTCGACAATGAGCAGTTCTTC. Translating it yields CASSLRSVDNEQFF. This chain connects TRBV5-1 to TRBJ2-1; D remains unclear. In germline, CDR1 is SGHRS, CDR2 YFSETQ. The V gene lost 1 base and the J gene lost 5 bases, with 10 bases spanning the gap. The CDR3 runs to 14 residues.

This clonotype was counted many times. The chain links TRBV20-1 to TRBJ1-1, with D possibly TRBD1 on 6 matching bases. Per the germline V gene, CDR1 is DFQATT and CDR2 is SNEGSKA (reference sequence). This CDR3 region has 15 residues. V was trimmed by 0 bases and J by 0 bases, leaving 11 bases between them. The CDR3 coding sequence is TGCAGTGCTAGAGATGTAGGGGGACTGAACACTGAAGCTTTCTTT. Its protein product is CSARDVGGLNTEAFF.

This clonotype was observed at least ten times. This chain connects TRBV20-1 to TRBJ1-2; 8 bases map to TRBD1. The CDR3 runs 12 residues. The germline V gene encodes CDR1 DFQATT and CDR2 SNEGSKA (reference sequence). The ends lost 6 bases at V and 4 bases at J; junction bases unmatched: 4. This chain's CDR3 is CSATDRGYGYTF. DNA for the CDR3: TGCAGTGCCACCGACAGGGGCTATGGCTACACCTTC.

This clonotype appeared a few times. A read error is possible here, since a much larger clone lies one base away. CDR3 loop: CASSFRGKIQYF. CDR3 sequence (DNA): TGTGCCAGTAGTTTCCGGGGAAAAATTCAGTACTTC. The genes are TRBV19 and TRBJ2-4; D might be TRBD2 (5 bases). The length of the CDR3 is 12 residues. The V gene lost 5 bases and the J gene lost 10 bases, with 12 bases spanning the gap. The germline CDR1 and CDR2 sequences are LNHDA and SQIVND (reference sequence).